This T cell receptor beta chain was documented in a study of blood T cell repertoires in COVID-19. The wider study: The cDNA or gDNA used as material had been derived from T cells, B-cell-depleted T cells, or PBMCs.

Participant-given clinical history determined each cohort assignment. Recovery among Cohort 3 donors was established by two negative PCRs, clearance, or symptom resolution. CDR1 is LGHNA and CDR2 is YSLEER in the germline V gene. The CDR3 is made up of 15 amino acids. The ends lost 1 base at V and 0 bases at J; junction bases unmatched: 2. Sequencing was performed with immunoSEQ multiplex PCR; in TCRdb, only in-frame clones are kept and a portion is missing. The data hold roughly 520,000 clones, with 85% to 90% observed a single time. The origin of this receptor is a woman aged 35 to 49 who had recovered from COVID-19. Sequenced sample: PBMCs or T cells enriched from blood (not recorded which). The chain carries TRBV4-3 and TRBJ2-7; 8 bases are shared with TRBD1. CDR3 in DNA: TGCGCCAGCAGCCAAGGGACAGGGCTCTCCTACGAGCAGTACTTC. Its protein is CASSQGTGLSYEQYF.